A selection of T cell receptor beta chains follows, all from one sample in a study of technical replicates of blood from a handful of donors. Sequenced by immunoSEQ multiplex PCR; TCRdb stores in-frame clones only, minus some. The repertoire holds around 61,000 clones, with 97% as singletons. The sample comprised T cells isolated from PBMCs. These receptors all come from a human donor in good health. The CDR3 runs from the conserved cysteine through the conserved F or W. D genes are given only for firm matches. Where a row states a size, it is once, few, many or the class of an expanded clone; other rows omit it.

abundance	j_gene	len	d_gene	v_gene	CDR3nt	CDR3aa
NA	TRBJ1-1	15	NA	TRBV6-1	TGTGCCAGCAAGGGGCCCTTTTGGGAAAACCCTGAAGCTTTCTTT	CASKGPFWENPEAFF
NA	TRBJ2-5	16	TRBD1	TRBV7-9	TGTGCCAGCAGCTTGGCCAACAGGGGCCCGGGGGAGACCCAGTACTTC	CASSLANRGPGETQYF
once	TRBJ2-1	15	TRBD2	TRBV11-2	TGTGCCAGCAGCCATTTAACGCGGGGGGGAGATGAGCAGTTCTTC	CASSHLTRGGDEQFF
NA	TRBJ2-7	18	TRBD2	TRBV19	TGTGCCAGTAGTATTTCCGGGACTAGCGGGGATAACTCCTACGAGCAGTACTTC	CASSISGTSGDNSYEQYF
NA	TRBJ2-3	15	TRBD1	TRBV6-1	TGTGCCAGCAGTGAAGGGACAGGGCACACAGATACGCAGTATTTT	CASSEGTGHTDTQYF
NA	TRBJ2-7	15	NA	TRBV7-2	TGTGCCAGCAGCTTAGCGGCTGGGCCCGGTCAGGAGCAGTACTTC	CASSLAAGPGQEQYF
NA	TRBJ2-3	18	NA	TRBV5-1	TGCGCCAGCAACCCTGAGCCACCCGGAGTCACCTTCACAGATACGCAGTATTTT	CASNPEPPGVTFTDTQYF
NA	TRBJ1-4	15	NA	TRBV4-1	TGCGCCAGCAGCCCGGGTTTTTTGACTAATGAAAAACTGTTTTTT	CASSPGFLTNEKLFF
NA	TRBJ1-5	21	TRBD1	TRBV30	TGTGCCTGGAGAAAGAAAATCGATCAGGGAGGGGACAGGAGATCTAATCAGCCCCAGCATTTT	CAWRKKIDQGGDRRSNQPQHF
NA	TRBJ2-7	16	TRBD2	TRBV6-5	TGTGCCAGCAGCTACGATGGGACTAGCGGGCGGTACGAGCAGTACTTC	CASSYDGTSGRYEQYF
NA	TRBJ2-7	10	NA	TRBV25-1	TGTGCCAGCAGAGGGGGCGAGCAGTACTTC	CASRGGEQYF
NA	TRBJ2-7	13	TRBD2	TRBV27	TGTGCCAGCGGCTTTTTTGCGGGAGGCGAGCAGTACTTC	CASGFFAGGEQYF
NA	TRBJ1-5	13	TRBD1	TRBV25-1	TGTGCCAGCAGAGGACAGGGTAATCAGCCCCAGCATTTT	CASRGQGNQPQHF
NA	TRBJ2-7	17	TRBD1	TRBV4-2	TGTGCCAGCAGCCAAGAAGGGGTAGGGACAGGAGTCTACGAGCAGTACTTC	CASSQEGVGTGVYEQYF
NA	TRBJ2-3	15	TRBD1	TRBV6-1	TGTGCCAGCAGTGCTACCACAGGGGGCCCAGATACGCAGTATTTT	CASSATTGGPDTQYF
once	TRBJ2-2	14	NA	TRBV2	TGTGCCAGCAGGAATTGGGCAGGGGCCGGGGAGCTGTTTTTT	CASRNWAGAGELFF
NA	TRBJ2-7	14	TRBD2	TRBV2	TGTGCCAGCAGCGGTTCAGGGACTAGCGACGAGCAGTACTTC	CASSGSGTSDEQYF
NA	TRBJ2-7	14	NA	TRBV28	TGTGCCAGCAGTTTATCACTAGTCAGGTACGAGCAGTACTTC	CASSLSLVRYEQYF
NA	TRBJ1-2	14	TRBD1	TRBV28	TGTGCCAGCAGTTTGGACAGGGGCCCTTATGGCTACACCTTC	CASSLDRGPYGYTF
NA	TRBJ2-5	14	TRBD2	TRBV7-9	TGTGCCAGCAGCTTATCCAGCGGGGCAGAGACCCAGTACTTC	CASSLSSGAETQYF
NA	TRBJ2-7	11	NA	TRBV30	TGTGCCTGGAGTAACTACTACGAGCAGTACTTC	CAWSNYYEQYF
NA	TRBJ1-2	17	TRBD1	TRBV5-1	TGCGCCAGCAGCTCAGGACAGGCGGCCGCGGGGAACTATGGCTACACCTTC	CASSSGQAAAGNYGYTF
once	TRBJ1-6	15	TRBD1	TRBV9	TGTGCCAGCAGCGTAGGTTACGGGACAGGGGGGACCCTCCACTTT	CASSVGYGTGGTLHF
NA	TRBJ2-3	12	NA	TRBV2	TGTGCCAGCAGGGAATACTCAGATACGCAGTATTTT	CASREYSDTQYF
NA	TRBJ2-2	16	NA	TRBV4-2	TGTGCCAGCAGCCAAGCCGCCCCCCGGGGTGGCGGGGAGCTGTTTTTT	CASSQAAPRGGGELFF
NA	TRBJ1-2	14	NA	TRBV5-5	TGTGCCAGCAGCTTTCCGTCGGTTTGGTATGGCTACACCTTC	CASSFPSVWYGYTF
NA	TRBJ2-7	14	TRBD1	TRBV2	TGTGCCAGCATTTTCCTGACAGGGTCCTACGAGCAGTACTTC	CASIFLTGSYEQYF
NA	TRBJ1-2	17	NA	TRBV5-6	TGTGCCAGCAGCTTTGGTGCCGAAGGGGCAGGCAGCTATGGCTACACCTTC	CASSFGAEGAGSYGYTF
NA	TRBJ2-7	15	TRBD1	TRBV10-3	TGTGCCATCAGTTACCCGGGACAGGGTTTCTACGAGCAGTACTTC	CAISYPGQGFYEQYF
NA	TRBJ1-2	15	NA	TRBV25-1	TGTGCCAGCAGTCTCTCGGGAGGGACGTATCGTGGCTACACCTTC	CASSLSGGTYRGYTF
NA	TRBJ2-5	14	NA	TRBV19	TGTGCCAGTCGATTAGGGGGAGCAGGGGAGACCCAGTACTTC	CASRLGGAGETQYF
NA	TRBJ2-1	13	NA	TRBV9	TGTGCCAGCAGCCTAGGGACTTCGAATGAGCAGTTCTTC	CASSLGTSNEQFF
once	TRBJ2-2	15	TRBD2	TRBV7-2	TGTGCCAGCAGCCAGACTAGCGGGGGAACCGGGGAGCTGTTTTTT	CASSQTSGGTGELFF
NA	TRBJ1-5	16	TRBD1	TRBV7-2	TGTGCCAGCAGCCCACCGGGCAGGGGGCAGGGACAGCCCCAGCATTTT	CASSPPGRGQGQPQHF
few	TRBJ1-1	13	NA	TRBV6-5	TGTGCCAGCAGTCCTAAAACGAACACTGAAGCTTTCTTT	CASSPKTNTEAFF
once	TRBJ2-5	14	NA	TRBV9	TGTGCCAGCAGCGTAGTGGGGGCAGGGGAGACCCAGTACTTC	CASSVVGAGETQYF
NA	TRBJ2-4	14	NA	TRBV6-5	TGTGCCAGCAGTGCTAATTTGGCCAAAAACATTCAGTACTTC	CASSANLAKNIQYF
NA	TRBJ2-1	14	NA	TRBV6-6	TGTGCCAGCAGTTACCCCGACAGGCACAATGAGCAGTTCTTC	CASSYPDRHNEQFF
NA	TRBJ1-1	17	TRBD1	TRBV7-2	TGTGCCAGCAGCAGTAAGGGACAGGGTTGGTCGAACACTGAAGCTTTCTTT	CASSSKGQGWSNTEAFF
NA	TRBJ2-1	15	NA	TRBV27	TGTGCCAGCAGTTTCGCGCCCTCGGGCTACAATGAGCAGTTCTTC	CASSFAPSGYNEQFF
NA	TRBJ2-5	17	TRBD2	TRBV7-2	TGTGCCAGCAGCTATGGGGGAGGGATCTCCCTCCAAGAGACCCAGTACTTC	CASSYGGGISLQETQYF
NA	TRBJ2-6	16	NA	TRBV2	TGTGCCAGCAAGAGCGGGCCAATCTCTGGGGCCAACGTCCTGACTTTC	CASKSGPISGANVLTF
NA	TRBJ2-7	18	TRBD2	TRBV18	TGTGCCAGCTCACCATTATTAGGGCGGGAGGGCGGCTCCTACGAGCAGTACTTC	CASSPLLGREGGSYEQYF
NA	TRBJ2-2	15	NA	TRBV5-1	TGCGCCAGCACCCTTACCCTTCCTAAACCGGGGGAGCTGTTTTTT	CASTLTLPKPGELFF
NA	TRBJ1-4	14	TRBD1	TRBV28	TGTGCCAGCAGACCGGGACAGGTTAATGAAAAACTGTTTTTT	CASRPGQVNEKLFF
NA	TRBJ2-1	14	NA	TRBV6-1	TGTGCCAGCAGTGAAACTTTATCGGGGGATGAGCAGTTCTTC	CASSETLSGDEQFF
NA	TRBJ1-1	17	TRBD1	TRBV5-1	TGCGCCAGCAGCGAACCTTACTACGGACAGGGTAGCACTGAAGCTTTCTTT	CASSEPYYGQGSTEAFF
few	TRBJ1-2	12	NA	TRBV5-4	TGTGCCAGCAGCTTGGACACGTATGGCTACACCTTC	CASSLDTYGYTF
NA	TRBJ1-5	15	NA	TRBV28	TGTGCCAGCAGTTCTGCGGGACTAGGAGATCAGCCCCAGCATTTT	CASSSAGLGDQPQHF
NA	TRBJ2-7	15	NA	TRBV7-9	TGTGCCAGCAGCTTAGCGGTTTTGTCTAGTTACGAGCAGTACTTC	CASSLAVLSSYEQYF
NA	TRBJ2-5	15	NA	TRBV19	TGTGCCAGTAGTATACGGGGGTCGGGCCAAGAGACCCAGTACTTC	CASSIRGSGQETQYF
NA	TRBJ2-1	16	NA	TRBV7-6	TGTGCCAGCAGCTTAGGAAGGGGAAACCTTGACAATGAGCAGTTCTTC	CASSLGRGNLDNEQFF
NA	TRBJ1-4	13	NA	TRBV5-1	TGCGCCAGCAGAGAATCGGGGTTTGAAAAACTGTTTTTT	CASRESGFEKLFF
NA	TRBJ2-5	13	NA	TRBV10-1	TGCGCCAGCAGCGGAGACAGTGACGAGACCCAGTACTTC	CASSGDSDETQYF
NA	TRBJ2-7	17	NA	TRBV11-2	TGTGCCAGCAGCTTAGCCGCCCGTAGCGGAAGCTCCTACGAGCAGTACTTC	CASSLAARSGSSYEQYF
NA	TRBJ1-4	16	NA	TRBV27	TGTGCCAGCAGTTATATTCGGGAGGTCAGGAGTGAAAAACTGTTTTTT	CASSYIREVRSEKLFF
NA	TRBJ2-3	16	TRBD1	TRBV18	TGTGCCAGCTCACCAGGACAGGGGCCAATTACAGATACGCAGTATTTT	CASSPGQGPITDTQYF